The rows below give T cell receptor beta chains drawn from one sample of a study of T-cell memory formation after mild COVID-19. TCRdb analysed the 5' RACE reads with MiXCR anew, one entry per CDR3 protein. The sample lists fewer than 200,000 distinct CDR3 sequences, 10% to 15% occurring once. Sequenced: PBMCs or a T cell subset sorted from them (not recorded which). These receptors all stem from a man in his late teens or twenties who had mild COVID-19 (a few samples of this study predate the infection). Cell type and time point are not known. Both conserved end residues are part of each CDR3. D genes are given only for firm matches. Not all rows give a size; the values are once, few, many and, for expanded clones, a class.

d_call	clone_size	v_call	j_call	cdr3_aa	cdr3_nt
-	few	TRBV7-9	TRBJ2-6	CASRVNQGEGYGANVLTF	TGTGCCAGCAGGGTCAACCAGGGGGAGGGATACGGGGCCAACGTCCTGACTTTC
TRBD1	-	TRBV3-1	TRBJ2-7	CASSRQGPPTSYEQYF	TGTGCCAGCAGCCGACAGGGGCCACCAACGTCCTACGAGCAGTACTTC
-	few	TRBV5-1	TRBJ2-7	CASSSQLSPPHEQYF	TGCGCCAGCAGCTCCCAACTTTCCCCCCCCCACGAGCAGTACTTC
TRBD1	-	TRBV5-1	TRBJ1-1	CASSLGGQVNTEAFF	TGCGCCAGCAGCTTGGGGGGACAGGTAAACACTGAAGCTTTCTTT
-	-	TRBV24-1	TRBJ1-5	CATSGQAHQPQHF	TGTGCCACCAGTGGCCAAGCCCATCAGCCCCAGCATTTT
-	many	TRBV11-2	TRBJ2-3	CASSPRGLSMGDTQYF	TGTGCCAGCAGCCCCCGGGGACTCTCTATGGGAGATACGCAGTATTTT
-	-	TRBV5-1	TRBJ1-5	CASSFEGGNQPQHF	TGCGCCAGCAGCTTCGAGGGGGGAAATCAGCCCCAGCATTTT
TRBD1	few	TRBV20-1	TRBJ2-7	CSASPPQGSYEQYF	TGCAGTGCTAGCCCTCCACAGGGGAGTTACGAGCAGTACTTC
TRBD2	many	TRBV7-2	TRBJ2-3	CASSPPTSGGTDTQYF	TGTGCCAGCAGCCCCCCGACTAGCGGGGGGACAGATACGCAGTATTTT
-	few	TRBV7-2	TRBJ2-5	CASSSRVVETQYF	TGTGCCAGCAGCTCCAGAGTTGTGGAGACCCAGTACTTC
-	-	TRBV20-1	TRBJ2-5	CSARDPGLISQTQYF	TGCAGTGCTAGGGATCCAGGGCTCATCTCTCAGACCCAGTACTTC
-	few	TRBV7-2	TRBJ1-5	CASSSNPQGQPQHF	TGTGCCAGCAGCTCCAACCCTCAGGGTCAGCCCCAGCATTTT
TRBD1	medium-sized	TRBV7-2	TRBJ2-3	CASSPDRNTDTQYF	TGTGCCAGCAGCCCGGACAGGAACACAGATACGCAGTATTTT
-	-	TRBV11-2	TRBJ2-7	CASSLGPVTYEQYF	TGTGCCAGCAGCTTAGGGCCAGTAACCTACGAGCAGTACTTC
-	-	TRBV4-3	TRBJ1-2	CASSQDYMVYGYTF	TGCGCCAGCAGCCAAGATTACATGGTTTATGGCTACACCTTC
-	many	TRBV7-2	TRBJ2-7	CASREETYEQYF	TGTGCCAGCAGGGAGGAAACCTACGAGCAGTACTTC
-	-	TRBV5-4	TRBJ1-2	CASSLDVGRNYGYTF	TGTGCCAGCAGCTTGGATGTCGGCAGAAACTATGGCTACACCTTC
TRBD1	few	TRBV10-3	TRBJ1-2	CAISASRGQNYGYTF	TGTGCCATCAGTGCGAGCAGGGGGCAGAACTATGGCTACACCTTC
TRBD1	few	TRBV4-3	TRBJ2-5	CASSPVRQGAQGETQYF	TGCGCCAGCAGCCCGGTGCGGCAGGGGGCGCAAGGAGAGACCCAGTACTTC
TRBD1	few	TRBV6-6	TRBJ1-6	CASSLLGQGGSPLHF	TGTGCCAGCAGCCTCCTTGGACAGGGAGGTTCACCCCTCCACTTT
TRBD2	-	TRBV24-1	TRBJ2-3	CATSFSGLAGGRGTDTQYF	TGTGCCACCAGTTTCTCCGGACTAGCGGGGGGGCGAGGCACAGATACGCAGTATTTT
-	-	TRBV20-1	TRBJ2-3	CSASGRSSTDTQYF	TGCAGTGCGTCCGGACGATCTAGCACAGATACGCAGTATTTT
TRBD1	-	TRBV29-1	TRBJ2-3	CSVPRTGGYTDTQYF	TGCAGCGTTCCGCGGACAGGGGGTTACACAGATACGCAGTATTTT
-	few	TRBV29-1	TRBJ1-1	CSVEDRTYRETEAFF	TGCAGCGTTGAAGATCGGACCTATCGGGAGACTGAAGCTTTCTTT
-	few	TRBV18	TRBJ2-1	CASSPPMSRSSYNEQFF	TGTGCCAGCTCACCACCGATGTCCCGGAGCTCCTACAATGAGCAGTTCTTC
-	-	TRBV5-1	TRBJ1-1	CASSSDSADTEAFF	TGCGCCAGCAGCTCAGACAGCGCTGACACTGAAGCTTTCTTT
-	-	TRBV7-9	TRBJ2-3	CAGEDNDTQYF	TGTGCCGGGGAGGACAATGATACGCAGTATTTT
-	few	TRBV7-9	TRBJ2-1	CASSSGQTINNEQFF	TGTGCCAGCAGTTCTGGACAGACGATTAACAATGAGCAGTTCTTC
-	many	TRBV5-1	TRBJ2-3	CASSLGRGLLTDTQYF	TGCGCCAGCAGCTTGGGACGGGGCCTTCTCACAGATACGCAGTATTTT
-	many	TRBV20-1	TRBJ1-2	CSAGGPRYGYTF	TGCAGTGCAGGAGGACCGCGCTATGGCTACACCTTC
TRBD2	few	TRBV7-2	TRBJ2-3	CASAISGGGTDTQYF	TGTGCCAGCGCGATTAGCGGGGGGGGGACAGATACGCAGTATTTT
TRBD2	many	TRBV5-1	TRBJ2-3	CASSLGTSGSTDTQYF	TGCGCCAGCAGCCTTGGGACTAGCGGGTCCACAGATACGCAGTATTTT
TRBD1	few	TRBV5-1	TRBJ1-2	CASSTRTGTDGYTF	TGCGCCAGCTCAACTCGGACAGGGACGGATGGCTACACCTTC
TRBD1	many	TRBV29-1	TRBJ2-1	CSVEGEIGGAGYNEQFF	TGCAGCGTTGAAGGGGAAATAGGGGGCGCCGGTTACAATGAGCAGTTCTTC
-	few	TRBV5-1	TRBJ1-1	CASSLLSGVNTEAFF	TGCGCCAGCAGCTTGTTGTCAGGGGTTAACACTGAAGCTTTCTTT
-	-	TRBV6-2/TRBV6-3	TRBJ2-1	CASNGGVEQFF	TGTGCCAGCAACGGGGGAGTCGAGCAGTTCTTC
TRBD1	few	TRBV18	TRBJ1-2	CASSPGTGGYGYTF	TGTGCCAGCTCACCCGGGACAGGGGGTTATGGCTACACCTTC
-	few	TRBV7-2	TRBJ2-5	CASSLMTPGETQYF	TGTGCCAGCAGCTTAATGACCCCAGGGGAGACCCAGTACTTC
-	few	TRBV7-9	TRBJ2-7	CASSQLGGNEQYF	TGTGCCAGCAGTCAACTCGGGGGAAACGAGCAGTACTTC
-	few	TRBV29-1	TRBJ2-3	CSVGDTQYF	TGCAGCGTGGGGGATACGCAGTATTTT
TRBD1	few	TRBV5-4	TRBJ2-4	CASSLDRVANIQYF	TGTGCCAGCAGCCTGGACAGGGTGGCAAACATTCAGTACTTC